This T cell receptor (beta chain) was profiled in a study of radiotherapy plus CTLA-4 blockade in lung cancer. V was clipped by 2 bases and J by 0 bases, with 15 bases between them. CDR3 length equals 18 residues. From germline, CDR1 is SGHDT and CDR2 YYEEEE. The table came from immunoSEQ multiplex PCR; TCRdb's copy has only in-frame clones and leaves some out. Of roughly 80,000 clones listed, around 81% were seen once; the top ten hold 4%. The sequence came from a human donor with non-small cell lung cancer who had a partial response to radiotherapy plus ipilimumab. Some clones in this sample may be carry-over from other donors' samples. Material: peripheral blood, obtained from a patient treated with radiotherapy plus ipilimumab. The chain links TRBV5-6 to TRBJ2-6; no reliable D call. Here the CDR3 reads CASSFVRPRSSGANVLTF. The CDR3 region has the DNA TGTGCCAGCAGCTTTGTGAGGCCGCGTAGCTCTGGGGCCAACGTCCTGACTTTC. The whole variable domain, remainder taken from reference TRBV5-6 and TRBJ2-6, is DAGVTQSPTHLIKTRGQQVTLRCSPKSGHDTVSWYQQALGQGPQFIFQYYEEEERQRGNFPDRFSGHQFPNYSSELNVNALLLGDSALYLCASSFVRPRSSGANVLTFGAGSRLTVL.